Here is one T cell receptor (beta chain) with its context. This sample is part of a study of blood T cell repertoires in COVID-19. About the study: Collection of acute and convalescent COVID-19 samples took place in the United States, Italy and Spain.

Libraries were prepared by immunoSEQ multiplex PCR; TCRdb keeps only in-frame clonotypes and omits some of them. The sample yields roughly 200,000 clones, approximately 75% seen once. Ages ranged from roughly 18 to 100 years, with residence in about two dozen US areas. Researchers sorted participants into cohorts using their self-reported clinical history. The recovered donors of Cohort 3 showed two negative PCRs, clearance, or symptom resolution. The germline V gene has CDR1 MNHEY and CDR2 SMNVEV (reference sequence). V was clipped by 6 bases and J by 3 bases; unmatched bases: 6. The CDR3 spans 14 residues.

The clonotype originates from a man between 40 and 49 years old who had recovered from COVID-19. The sequencing input was PBMCs or T cells enriched from blood (not recorded which). V gene TRBV27 combines with J gene TRBJ2-7; TRBD1 matches 9 bases. For the CDR3, the DNA is TGTGCCAGCAGGCGACAGGGGGTCGGCTACGAGCAGTACTTC. Protein product: CASRRQGVGYEQYF.